This T cell receptor beta chain was obtained from a study of blood T cell repertoires in COVID-19. The overall study: Samples representing acute and convalescent COVID-19 were sourced from the United States, Italy and Spain. Sample material is recorded as cDNA or gDNA derived from T cells, B-cell-depleted T cells, or PBMCs.

V was cut by 5 bases and J by 4 bases, with 18 bases left in between. CDR3 length: 15 amino acids. From germline, CDR1 is LNHNV and CDR2 YYDKDF (reference sequence). Per the original methods: The assay estimated nucleated cells by amplifying reference gene primers. Produced via immunoSEQ multiplex PCR; TCRdb's table is partial and in-frame only. The V and J calls and the clone size are those of that table, but D and trimming were determined from the DNA. This sample has 470,000 or so clones, with approximately 85% found just once. The TCR sequence derives from a human donor in a cohort sampled during active COVID-19. The sample was peripheral blood. V is TRBV15 and J is TRBJ2-7, with a tentative D call TRBD2 (6 bases). CDR3 in amino acids: CATSLEASAWYEQYF. In DNA, the CDR3 is TGTGCCACCAGCCTCGAGGCTAGCGCTTGGTACGAGCAGTACTTC.